These T cell receptor beta chains were read from a single sample in a study of regulatory T cells in long-lasting Graves disease. TCRdb passed the multiplex PCR reads through MiXCR, listing each CDR3 protein once. The table shows roughly 350,000 distinct CDR3 sequences, with 15% to 20% occurring only once. This sample was also put to use in a study of T cells in Graves' hyperthyroidism and ophthalmopathy.

The sample was peripheral blood mononuclear cells (PBMCs), taken at new diagnosis, from a patient treated with antithyroid drugs. Every receptor here comes from a woman aged 18-30 years with Graves disease. CDR3s include the opening cysteine and the closing phenylalanine or tryptophan. The order of the fields is CDR3 DNA, CDR3 protein, J gene, clone size, V gene, CDR3 length, D gene. A D gene is named only where the DNA matches it firmly. Expanded clones are given a class, and other clones once, few, many or no size at all.

CDR3 DNA: TGTGCCAGCAGCTTAGGCGGGGAGACCTACAATGAGCAGTTCTTC
CDR3 protein: CASSLGGETYNEQFF
J gene: TRBJ2-1
clone size: many
V gene: TRBV11-2
CDR3 length: 15
D gene: .

CDR3 DNA: TGTGCCACCAGTGATTTGTGGGTAAGCTCCTACAATGAGCAGTTCTTC
CDR3 protein: CATSDLWVSSYNEQFF
J gene: TRBJ2-1
clone size: many
V gene: TRBV24-1
CDR3 length: 16
D gene: .

CDR3 DNA: TGTGCCAGCTGGAAGACAGGGGGCTTCGGCACTGAAGCTTTCTTT
CDR3 protein: CASWKTGGFGTEAFF
J gene: TRBJ1-1
clone size: .
V gene: TRBV6-1
CDR3 length: 15
D gene: TRBD1

CDR3 DNA: TGTGCCAGCAGCAACCGGGCAGATCAGCCCCAGCATTTT
CDR3 protein: CASSNRADQPQHF
J gene: TRBJ1-5
clone size: many
V gene: TRBV7-2
CDR3 length: 13
D gene: .

CDR3 DNA: TGTGCCACCAGCAGATTACAGGGCTATCAGCCCCAGCATTTT
CDR3 protein: CATSRLQGYQPQHF
J gene: TRBJ1-5
clone size: few
V gene: TRBV15
CDR3 length: 14
D gene: .

CDR3 DNA: TGTGCCAGCAGTTACTCTGTTGGCCAGCCCCAGCATTTT
CDR3 protein: CASSYSVGQPQHF
J gene: TRBJ1-5
clone size: many
V gene: TRBV6-5
CDR3 length: 13
D gene: .

CDR3 DNA: TGTGCCAGCAGTTTCGGCAGGGAAGGCACTGAAGCTTTCTTT
CDR3 protein: CASSFGREGTEAFF
J gene: TRBJ1-1
clone size: many
V gene: TRBV27
CDR3 length: 14
D gene: .

CDR3 DNA: TGTGCCAGCAGCGTGGGACTCGAGACGGGACACGAGCAGTACTTC
CDR3 protein: CASSVGLETGHEQYF
J gene: TRBJ2-7
clone size: many
V gene: TRBV5-6
CDR3 length: 15
D gene: .

CDR3 DNA: TGCGCCAGCAGCTTGTCTTTTATGGGGTCTGAAGCTTTCTTT
CDR3 protein: CASSLSFMGSEAFF
J gene: TRBJ1-1
clone size: many
V gene: TRBV5-1
CDR3 length: 14
D gene: .

CDR3 DNA: TGCGCCAGCAGCGGGGGACAGTCCGGCGAGCAGTACTTC
CDR3 protein: CASSGGQSGEQYF
J gene: TRBJ2-7
clone size: many
V gene: TRBV5-1
CDR3 length: 13
D gene: TRBD1

CDR3 DNA: TGTGCCAGCAGTGGCGGACAGGGATCCTACGAGCAGTACTTC
CDR3 protein: CASSGGQGSYEQYF
J gene: TRBJ2-7
clone size: many
V gene: TRBV6-1
CDR3 length: 14
D gene: TRBD1

CDR3 DNA: TGCGCCAGCAGCTTGCATGGGTCATCCTTGAACACTGAAGCTTTCTTT
CDR3 protein: CASSLHGSSLNTEAFF
J gene: TRBJ1-1
clone size: many
V gene: TRBV5-1
CDR3 length: 16
D gene: .

CDR3 DNA: TGCGCCAGCAGCTTGGGACAGGGGTACCAAGAGACCCAGTACTTC
CDR3 protein: CASSLGQGYQETQYF
J gene: TRBJ2-5
clone size: many
V gene: TRBV5-1
CDR3 length: 15
D gene: TRBD1

CDR3 DNA: TGTGCCAGCAGCCAAGTGGAGAACACCGGGGAGCTGTTTTTT
CDR3 protein: CASSQVENTGELFF
J gene: TRBJ2-2
clone size: many
V gene: TRBV3-1
CDR3 length: 14
D gene: .

CDR3 DNA: TGCAGTGCGAGGGAAAGTGGCCGCAATGAGCAGTTCTTC
CDR3 protein: CSARESGRNEQFF
J gene: TRBJ2-1
clone size: many
V gene: TRBV20-1
CDR3 length: 13
D gene: .

CDR3 DNA: TGTGCCAGCAGCCAAGATCAGGGATTCGCCGAGCAGTACTTC
CDR3 protein: CASSQDQGFAEQYF
J gene: TRBJ2-7
clone size: few
V gene: TRBV4-2
CDR3 length: 14
D gene: .

CDR3 DNA: TGTGCCAGCAGCCAAGACGGCCCCAGCGGGGATTACAATGAGCAGTTCTTC
CDR3 protein: CASSQDGPSGDYNEQFF
J gene: TRBJ2-1
clone size: few
V gene: TRBV4-2
CDR3 length: 17
D gene: TRBD2

CDR3 DNA: TGTGCCAGCAGCCCCTATCCCCCCGGGACCGCTATGAACACTGAAGCTTTCTTT
CDR3 protein: CASSPYPPGTAMNTEAFF
J gene: TRBJ1-1
clone size: few
V gene: TRBV7-9
CDR3 length: 18
D gene: .

CDR3 DNA: TGTGCCATCGCCTCGTGGGACAGGGACTACGAGCAGTACTTC
CDR3 protein: CAIASWDRDYEQYF
J gene: TRBJ2-7
clone size: many
V gene: TRBV10-1
CDR3 length: 14
D gene: TRBD1

CDR3 DNA: TGTGCCTGGAGTGTCGGGCAGGGTTATGGCTACACCTTC
CDR3 protein: CAWSVGQGYGYTF
J gene: TRBJ1-2
clone size: many
V gene: TRBV30
CDR3 length: 13
D gene: .

CDR3 DNA: TGTGCCAGCCAGTTGGGGGTGTTTGCTTTCTTT
CDR3 protein: CASQLGVFAFF
J gene: TRBJ1-1
clone size: .
V gene: TRBV19
CDR3 length: 11
D gene: .

CDR3 DNA: TGTGCCAGCAGCGTAACGGCGGGGGGGCAAGAGACCCAGTACTTC
CDR3 protein: CASSVTAGGQETQYF
J gene: TRBJ2-5
clone size: .
V gene: TRBV9
CDR3 length: 15
D gene: TRBD2

CDR3 DNA: TGTGCCAGCGTGGACAGGTCCTACGAGCAGTACTTC
CDR3 protein: CASVDRSYEQYF
J gene: TRBJ2-7
clone size: .
V gene: TRBV27
CDR3 length: 12
D gene: TRBD1

CDR3 DNA: TGCGCCAGCAGCCCGCTATTGGGGTCAGATACGCAGTATTTT
CDR3 protein: CASSPLLGSDTQYF
J gene: TRBJ2-3
clone size: many
V gene: TRBV5-1
CDR3 length: 14
D gene: .

CDR3 DNA: TGTGCCAGCAGGGCAGGCCAGTATGGGGAGCTGTTTTTT
CDR3 protein: CASRAGQYGELFF
J gene: TRBJ2-2
clone size: .
V gene: TRBV2
CDR3 length: 13
D gene: .

CDR3 DNA: TGTGCCAGCAGTTTACCCAACACGGTGAAAGCTTTCTTT
CDR3 protein: CASSLPNTVKAFF
J gene: TRBJ1-1
clone size: many
V gene: TRBV28
CDR3 length: 13
D gene: .

CDR3 DNA: TGTGCCAGCAGTTACTCGATAACAGGATCCAATGAGCAGTTCTTC
CDR3 protein: CASSYSITGSNEQFF
J gene: TRBJ2-1
clone size: many
V gene: TRBV6-6
CDR3 length: 15
D gene: .

CDR3 DNA: TGCGCCAGCAGGGGACTAGCGGAGACCCAGTACTTC
CDR3 protein: CASRGLAETQYF
J gene: TRBJ2-5
clone size: .
V gene: TRBV5-1
CDR3 length: 12
D gene: TRBD2

CDR3 DNA: TGCGCCACTCACCCAGGGGATCCGCCGGGGGGCAATGAGCAGTTCTTC
CDR3 protein: CATHPGDPPGGNEQFF
J gene: TRBJ2-1
clone size: .
V gene: TRBV10-1
CDR3 length: 16
D gene: .

CDR3 DNA: TGTGCCAGCAGCTTCGAGGGTAGGGGCAATCAGCCCCAGCATTTT
CDR3 protein: CASSFEGRGNQPQHF
J gene: TRBJ1-5
clone size: few
V gene: TRBV5-8
CDR3 length: 15
D gene: .

CDR3 DNA: TGTGCCAGCAGCGTAGCCCAAGGCCCCGAAGCTTTCTTT
CDR3 protein: CASSVAQGPEAFF
J gene: TRBJ1-1
clone size: many
V gene: TRBV9
CDR3 length: 13
D gene: .

CDR3 DNA: TGTGCCAGCAGTGACGTCGCGGGGTCAAGCACAGATACGCAGTATTTT
CDR3 protein: CASSDVAGSSTDTQYF
J gene: TRBJ2-3
clone size: many
V gene: TRBV6-4
CDR3 length: 16
D gene: .

CDR3 DNA: TGTGCCAGCAGTTTCCTCATGGACATGAACACTGAAGCTTTCTTT
CDR3 protein: CASSFLMDMNTEAFF
J gene: TRBJ1-1
clone size: many
V gene: TRBV27
CDR3 length: 15
D gene: .

CDR3 DNA: TGTGCCAGCAGCGGAATAGCGGGGGGGGTCACAGATACGCAGTATTTT
CDR3 protein: CASSGIAGGVTDTQYF
J gene: TRBJ2-3
clone size: many
V gene: TRBV9
CDR3 length: 16
D gene: TRBD2

CDR3 DNA: TGTGCCAGCAGTCCACAGGGACAGAACACTGAAGCTTTCTTT
CDR3 protein: CASSPQGQNTEAFF
J gene: TRBJ1-1
clone size: many
V gene: TRBV4-1
CDR3 length: 14
D gene: .

CDR3 DNA: TGTGCCAGCAGTTATGGGGCAGCAAATAGCAATCAGCCCCAGCATTTT
CDR3 protein: CASSYGAANSNQPQHF
J gene: TRBJ1-5
clone size: few
V gene: TRBV6-5
CDR3 length: 16
D gene: .

CDR3 DNA: TGTGCCAGCAGTTGGCGCTATGGCTACACCTTC
CDR3 protein: CASSWRYGYTF
J gene: TRBJ1-2
clone size: many
V gene: TRBV28
CDR3 length: 11
D gene: .

CDR3 DNA: TGTGCCTGGAGTGCTACGGGAGATGACAGGGAATCCTCCACAGATACGCAGTATTTT
CDR3 protein: CAWSATGDDRESSTDTQYF
J gene: TRBJ2-3
clone size: many
V gene: TRBV30
CDR3 length: 19
D gene: .

CDR3 DNA: TGTGCCAGCAGTTACTCACCAACGGGGGTCGGGGAGCTGTTTTTT
CDR3 protein: CASSYSPTGVGELFF
J gene: TRBJ2-2
clone size: many
V gene: TRBV6-5
CDR3 length: 15
D gene: .

CDR3 DNA: TGTGCCAGCAGCCAAGCGCGGGGTGAGTCCTATGGCTACACCTTC
CDR3 protein: CASSQARGESYGYTF
J gene: TRBJ1-2
clone size: few
V gene: TRBV4-2
CDR3 length: 15
D gene: .

CDR3 DNA: TGTGCCACCAGTGACCCTAGCGGGGGCCAATCCTACAATGAGCAGTTCTTC
CDR3 protein: CATSDPSGGQSYNEQFF
J gene: TRBJ2-1
clone size: many
V gene: TRBV24-1
CDR3 length: 17
D gene: TRBD2

CDR3 DNA: TGCGCCAGCAGCTTGAGATGGGATGAAAACATTCAGTACTTC
CDR3 protein: CASSLRWDENIQYF
J gene: TRBJ2-4
clone size: many
V gene: TRBV5-1
CDR3 length: 14
D gene: .

CDR3 DNA: TGCAGTGCTAGTCCTAGCGGGGGGGCCGGAGAGACCCAGTACTTC
CDR3 protein: CSASPSGGAGETQYF
J gene: TRBJ2-5
clone size: many
V gene: TRBV20-1
CDR3 length: 15
D gene: TRBD2

CDR3 DNA: TGCAGTGCTAGAGATACGAGCGGGGGGTTCAACGAGCAGTACTTC
CDR3 protein: CSARDTSGGFNEQYF
J gene: TRBJ2-7
clone size: .
V gene: TRBV20-1
CDR3 length: 15
D gene: TRBD2

CDR3 DNA: TGCAGTGCTAGAATCGGTAGTACAACCGGCTACACCTTC
CDR3 protein: CSARIGSTTGYTF
J gene: TRBJ1-2
clone size: few
V gene: TRBV20-1
CDR3 length: 13
D gene: .

CDR3 DNA: TGCAGTGCTAGAAGTAGCCCTGAAGCTTTCTTT
CDR3 protein: CSARSSPEAFF
J gene: TRBJ1-1
clone size: many
V gene: TRBV20-1
CDR3 length: 11
D gene: .

CDR3 DNA: TGTGCCAGCAGGAAGAACAGAGGTCATTATGGCTACACCTTC
CDR3 protein: CASRKNRGHYGYTF
J gene: TRBJ1-2
clone size: few
V gene: TRBV5-6
CDR3 length: 14
D gene: .

CDR3 DNA: TGTGCCAGCAGCCCGGCGAATAGCAATCAGCCCCAGCATTTT
CDR3 protein: CASSPANSNQPQHF
J gene: TRBJ1-5
clone size: many
V gene: TRBV28
CDR3 length: 14
D gene: .

CDR3 DNA: TGTGCCAGCAGTCTCAAGGAGAGAGCTTTCTTT
CDR3 protein: CASSLKERAFF
J gene: TRBJ1-1
clone size: many
V gene: TRBV2
CDR3 length: 11
D gene: .

CDR3 DNA: TGTGCCAGCAGTTCACTCGCCGGACGGGGAAACACCATATATTTT
CDR3 protein: CASSSLAGRGNTIYF
J gene: TRBJ1-3
clone size: .
V gene: TRBV6-2/TRBV6-3
CDR3 length: 15
D gene: .

CDR3 DNA: TGCGCCAGCAGTGAGTGGGCGGGAGTTGCTAGGGAGACCCAGTACTTC
CDR3 protein: CASSEWAGVARETQYF
J gene: TRBJ2-5
clone size: many
V gene: TRBV10-2
CDR3 length: 16
D gene: TRBD2

CDR3 DNA: TGCGCCAGCAGGTTGACAGGGGAGAACACCGGGGAGCTGTTTTTT
CDR3 protein: CASRLTGENTGELFF
J gene: TRBJ2-2
clone size: many
V gene: TRBV5-1
CDR3 length: 15
D gene: TRBD1

CDR3 DNA: TGTGCCAGCACGGGAGGGCGGATTTCTAGCACAGATACGCAGTATTTT
CDR3 protein: CASTGGRISSTDTQYF
J gene: TRBJ2-3
clone size: many
V gene: TRBV2
CDR3 length: 16
D gene: TRBD2

CDR3 DNA: TGCAGTGCCGGGGGCAGGGTTCTAAATCAGCCCCAGCATTTT
CDR3 protein: CSAGGRVLNQPQHF
J gene: TRBJ1-5
clone size: .
V gene: TRBV20-1
CDR3 length: 14
D gene: .